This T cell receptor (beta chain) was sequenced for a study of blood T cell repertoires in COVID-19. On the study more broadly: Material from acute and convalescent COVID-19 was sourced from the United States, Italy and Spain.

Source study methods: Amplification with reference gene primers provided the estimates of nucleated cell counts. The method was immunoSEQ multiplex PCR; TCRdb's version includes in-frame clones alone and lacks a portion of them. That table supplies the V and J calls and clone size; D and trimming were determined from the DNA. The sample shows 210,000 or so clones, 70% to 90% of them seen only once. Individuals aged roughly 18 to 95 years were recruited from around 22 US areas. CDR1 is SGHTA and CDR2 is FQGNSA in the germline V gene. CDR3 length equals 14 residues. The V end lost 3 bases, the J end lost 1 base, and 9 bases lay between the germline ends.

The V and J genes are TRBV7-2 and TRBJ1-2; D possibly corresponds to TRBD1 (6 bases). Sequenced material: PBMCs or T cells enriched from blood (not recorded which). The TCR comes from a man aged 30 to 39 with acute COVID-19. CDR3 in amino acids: CASSFGTNNYGYTF. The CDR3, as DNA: TGTGCCAGCAGCTTCGGGACAAATAACTATGGCTACACCTTC.